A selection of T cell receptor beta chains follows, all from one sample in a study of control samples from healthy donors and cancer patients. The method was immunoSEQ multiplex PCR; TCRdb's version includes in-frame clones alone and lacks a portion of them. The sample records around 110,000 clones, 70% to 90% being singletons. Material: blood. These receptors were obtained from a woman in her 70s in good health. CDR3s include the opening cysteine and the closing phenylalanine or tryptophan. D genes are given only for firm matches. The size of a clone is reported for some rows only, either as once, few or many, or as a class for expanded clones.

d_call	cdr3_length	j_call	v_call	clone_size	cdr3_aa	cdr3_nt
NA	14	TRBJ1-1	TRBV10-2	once	CASNQGFMNTEAFF	TGCGCCAGCAATCAGGGATTCATGAACACTGAAGCTTTCTTT
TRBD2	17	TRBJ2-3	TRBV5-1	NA	CASSLGECGGYADTQYF	TGCGCCAGCAGCTTAGGGGAGTGCGGGGGGTATGCAGATACGCAGTATTTT
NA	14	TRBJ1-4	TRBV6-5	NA	CASSIGLPGEKLFF	TGTGCCAGCAGTATTGGACTCCCCGGTGAAAAACTGTTTTTT
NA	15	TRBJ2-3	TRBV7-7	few	CASSLGRQGSDTQYF	TGTGCCAGCAGCTTAGGCCGCCAGGGCTCAGATACGCAGTATTTT
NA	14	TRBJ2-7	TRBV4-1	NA	CASSQDGRFYEQYF	TGCGCCAGCAGCCAAGACGGGAGATTCTACGAGCAGTACTTC
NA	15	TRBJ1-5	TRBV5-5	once	CASSWGVAGNQPQHF	TGTGCCAGCAGCTGGGGGGTAGCGGGCAATCAGCCCCAGCATTTT
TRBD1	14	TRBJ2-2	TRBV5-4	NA	CASSWTGGTGELFF	TGTGCCAGCAGCTGGACAGGGGGAACCGGGGAGCTGTTTTTT
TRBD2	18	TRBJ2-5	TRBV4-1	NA	CASSQDRPSGGLQETQYF	TGCGCCAGCAGCCAAGATAGGCCTAGCGGGGGGCTCCAAGAGACCCAGTACTTC
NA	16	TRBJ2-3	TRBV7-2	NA	CASSLALGGHTDTQYF	TGTGCCAGCAGCTTAGCGCTGGGGGGCCACACAGATACGCAGTATTTT
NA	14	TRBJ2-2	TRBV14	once	CASSQGLGAGELFF	TGTGCCAGCAGCCAAGGTCTTGGGGCCGGGGAGCTGTTTTTT
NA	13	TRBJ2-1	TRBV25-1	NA	CASSEYIPGKQFF	TGTGCCAGCAGTGAATATATTCCAGGGAAGCAGTTCTTC
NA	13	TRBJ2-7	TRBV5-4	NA	CASSLELSSEQYF	TGTGCCAGCAGCCTGGAGCTCTCGAGCGAGCAGTACTTC
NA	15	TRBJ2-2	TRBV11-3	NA	CASSSGSQGTGELFF	TGTGCCAGCAGCTCCGGTTCGCAGGGAACCGGGGAGCTGTTTTTT
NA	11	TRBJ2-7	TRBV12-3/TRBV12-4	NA	CASSKDYEQYF	TGTGCCAGCAGCAAAGACTACGAGCAGTACTTC
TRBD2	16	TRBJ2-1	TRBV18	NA	CASSPRGTSGDNEQFF	TGTGCCAGCTCACCACGTGGGACTAGCGGAGACAATGAGCAGTTCTTC
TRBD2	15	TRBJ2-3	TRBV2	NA	CASEMGGDLTDTQYF	TGTGCCTCCGAAATGGGGGGGGACCTTACAGATACGCAGTATTTT
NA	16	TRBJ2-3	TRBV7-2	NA	CASSLAQGSFTDTQYF	TGTGCCAGCAGCTTAGCGCAGGGGTCCTTTACAGATACGCAGTATTTT
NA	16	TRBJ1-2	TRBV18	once	CASSPGGHKRDYGYTF	TGTGCCAGCTCACCGGGTGGACATAAACGGGACTATGGCTACACCTTC
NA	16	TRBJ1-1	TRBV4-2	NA	CASSQVRQGSNTEAFF	TGTGCCAGCAGCCAAGTTCGGCAGGGATCGAACACTGAAGCTTTCTTT
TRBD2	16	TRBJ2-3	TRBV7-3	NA	CASSLWAGGSTDTQYF	TGTGCCAGCAGCTTATGGGCGGGGGGCAGCACAGATACGCAGTATTTT
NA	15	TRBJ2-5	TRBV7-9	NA	CASSPMGALSETQYF	TGTGCCAGCAGTCCAATGGGGGCTTTGAGCGAGACCCAGTACTTC
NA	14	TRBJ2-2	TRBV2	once	CASRPDFNTGELFF	TGTGCCAGCCGACCGGACTTCAACACCGGGGAGCTGTTTTTT
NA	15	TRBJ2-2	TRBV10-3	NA	CAISESAGVDGELFF	TGTGCCATCAGTGAGTCGGCAGGGGTGGACGGGGAGCTGTTTTTT
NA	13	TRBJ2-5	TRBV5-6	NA	CASSSPSAVTQYF	TGTGCCAGCAGCTCGCCTAGCGCTGTCACCCAGTACTTC
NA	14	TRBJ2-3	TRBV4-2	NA	CASSQDPASDTQYF	TGTGCCAGCAGCCAAGATCCAGCTTCAGATACGCAGTATTTT
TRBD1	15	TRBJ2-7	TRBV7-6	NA	CASSHRTGRYGEQYF	TGTGCCAGCAGCCACCGGACAGGTCGTTATGGCGAGCAGTACTTC
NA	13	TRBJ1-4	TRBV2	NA	CASSVSTNEKLFF	TGTGCCAGCAGTGTTTCGACTAATGAAAAACTGTTTTTT
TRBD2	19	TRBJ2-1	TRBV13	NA	CASSSPGPLAGGLYNEQFF	TGTGCCAGCAGCTCCCCAGGGCCCCTAGCGGGGGGGCTCTACAATGAGCAGTTCTTC
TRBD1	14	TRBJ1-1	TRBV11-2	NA	CASLRGFENTEAFF	TGTGCCAGCCTCAGGGGGTTCGAGAACACTGAAGCTTTCTTT
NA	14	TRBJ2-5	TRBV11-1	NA	CASSLGWQQETQYF	TGTGCCAGCAGCTTAGGGTGGCAACAAGAGACCCAGTACTTC
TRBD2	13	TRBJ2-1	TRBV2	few	CASKAGAYNEQFF	TGTGCCAGCAAGGCGGGGGCCTACAATGAGCAGTTCTTC
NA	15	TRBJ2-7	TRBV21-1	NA	CARTYRDKNSYEQYF	TGTGCCCGGACCTACCGGGACAAAAACTCCTACGAGCAGTACTTC